The 8 T cell receptor beta chains below all came from one sample that was sequenced in a study of cytomegalovirus exposure and HLA in healthy donors. 13 Jbeta primers and 60 Vbeta primers were used for the PCR. Generated by immunoSEQ multiplex PCR, the TCRdb table keeps only in-frame clones and is missing some. The repertoire holds 100,000 to 120,000 clones, with 74% as singletons. Sequences were obtained from PBMCs. The receptors derive from a middle-aged woman in good health and CMV-seropositive.

The chain is built from TRBV19 and TRBJ2-2, with 9 bases aligning to TRBD2. V was clipped by 2 bases and J by 5 bases; unmatched bases: 12. CDR1 is LNHDA, CDR2 SQIVND, per germline (reference sequence). CDR3 length: 18 amino acids. The CDR3 bases are TGTGCCAGTAGTATATATACCCGGACTAGCGTGAGGACCGGGGAGCTGTTTTTT. It encodes CASSIYTRTSVRTGELFF.

In its sample, this clone was seen a few times. This rearrangement joins TRBV30 to TRBJ2-5, with TRBD2 matching 11 bases. The germline V gene encodes CDR1 GTSNPN and CDR2 SVGIG (reference sequence). The CDR3 extends over 15 amino acids. Trimming removed 1 base from V and 0 bases from J; junction bases left unmatched: 1. The CDR3 region is CAWSGTSGHQETQYF. Written as DNA, the CDR3 is TGTGCCTGGAGTGGGACTAGCGGGCACCAAGAGACCCAGTACTTC.

This chain uses TRBV19 with TRBJ1-1; D unresolved. The CDR3 covers 16 residues. CDR1 is LNHDA, CDR2 SQIVND, per germline (reference sequence). Trimming took off 3 bases at V and 1 base at J, with 15 bases between the two ends. The CDR3 region has the DNA TGTGCCAGTAGTATCCCTACGACATTCCGGAACACTGAAGCTTTCTTT. It specifies CASSIPTTFRNTEAFF.

The chain links TRBV4-2 to TRBJ1-1; D gene ambiguous. The germline CDR1 and CDR2 sequences are LGHNA and YNFKEQ. The V end was cut by 0 bases, the J end by 1 base, with 15 bases between. This CDR3 spans 17 amino acids. The CDR3, as DNA: TGTGCCAGCAGCCAAGATTGGAGCGGGGTCGGGAACACTGAAGCTTTCTTT. This codes for CASSQDWSGVGNTEAFF.

The rearrangement joins TRBV6-5 to TRBJ1-2, with D unclear. Germline V gene data show CDR1 as MNHEY and CDR2 as SVGAGI. V dropped 0 bases and J dropped 8 bases, with 16 bases sitting between them. The CDR3 extends over 15 amino acids. The CDR3, as DNA: TGTGCCAGCAGTTACTCGACCGGGTTGCCCATCGGCTACACCTTC. Translating it yields CASSYSTGLPIGYTF.

V is TRBV19 and J is TRBJ1-2; a weak D match, TRBD1 (5 bases). The CDR3 totals 12 residues. Deletions cut 4 bases from V and 8 bases from J, with 11 bases between. The V gene's germline CDR1 is LNHDA and CDR2 SQIVND (reference sequence). The CDR3 sequence: CASSKGLRGYTF. The CDR3 bases are TGTGCCAGTAGTAAGGGACTCCGCGGCTACACCTTC.

This clone has only one observation. J is TRBJ1-6 and V is TRBV19; 7 bases map to TRBD1. CDR3 length: 15 amino acids. The V gene end was trimmed by 7 bases and the J gene end by 5 bases; junction bases not matched to a gene: 8. Germline values: CDR1 LNHDA, CDR2 SQIVND (reference sequence). For the CDR3, the DNA is TGTGCCAGTAAGGGTCGGGGACAGCATAATTCACCCCTCCACTTT. As protein: CASKGRGQHNSPLHF.

The chain joins TRBV9 to TRBJ2-1; perhaps TRBD1 as D (6 bases). This CDR3 spans 16 amino acids. V gave up 3 bases and J gave up 7 bases, with 20 bases separating them. Germline CDR1 and CDR2: SGDLS and YYNGEE. The CDR3: CASSAPMGARQNEQFF. The CDR3 DNA follows: TGTGCCAGCAGCGCCCCAATGGGGGCGCGTCAGAATGAGCAGTTCTTC. Full variable domain (rest looked up from reference TRBV9 and TRBJ2-1): DSGVTQTPKHLITATGQRVTLRCSPRSGDLSVYWYQQSLDQGLQFLIQYYNGEERAKGNILERFSAQQFPDLHSELNLSSLELGDSALYFCASSAPMGARQNEQFFGPGTRLTVL.